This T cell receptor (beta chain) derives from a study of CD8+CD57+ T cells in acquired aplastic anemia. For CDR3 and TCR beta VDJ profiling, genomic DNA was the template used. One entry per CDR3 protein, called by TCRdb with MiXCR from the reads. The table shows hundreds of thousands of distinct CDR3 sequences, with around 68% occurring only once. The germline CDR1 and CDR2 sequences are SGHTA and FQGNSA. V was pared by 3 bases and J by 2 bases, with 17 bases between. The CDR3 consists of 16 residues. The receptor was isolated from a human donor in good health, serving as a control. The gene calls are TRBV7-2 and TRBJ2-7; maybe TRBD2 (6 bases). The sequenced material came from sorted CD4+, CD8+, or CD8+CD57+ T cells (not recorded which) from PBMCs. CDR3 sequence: CASSLVVAVLTYEQYF. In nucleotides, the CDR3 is TGTGCCAGCAGCTTGGTAGTAGCGGTCTTGACCTACGAGCAGTACTTC.